The 14 T cell receptor beta chains below were found in one sample sequenced in a study of cytomegalovirus exposure and HLA in healthy donors. The PCR used 60 Vbeta and 13 Jbeta primers. Generated by immunoSEQ multiplex PCR, the TCRdb table keeps only in-frame clones and is missing some. In the table there are 55,000 to 65,000 clones, 65% to 90% of which are singletons. Sample: PBMCs. The receptors were sampled from a female donor in good health and CMV-seronegative.

In its sample, this clone was seen once. The chain has TRBV5-1 and TRBJ2-7, with a possible D match to TRBD2 (7 bases). This CDR3 is 14 amino acids long. Trimming removed 3 bases at V and 3 bases at J, with 13 bases between. Germline V lookup: CDR1 SGHRS, CDR2 YFSETQ. CDR3 amino acids: CASSSSGTLYEQYF. Here the CDR3 DNA reads TGCGCCAGCAGCTCGAGCGGGACACTCTACGAGCAGTACTTC. Together with reference TRBV5-1 and TRBJ2-7, the CDR3 gives the full variable domain: KAGVTQTPRYLIKTRGQQVTLSCSPISGHRSVSWYQQTPGQGLQFLFEYFSETQRNKGNFPGRFSGRQFSNSRSEMNVSTLELGDSALYLCASSSSGTLYEQYFGPGTRLTVT.

In this sample, this clone turned up once. The chain carries TRBV27 and TRBJ1-1; TRBD1 aligns across 9 bases. Germline V gene lookup returns CDR1 MNHEY and CDR2 SMNVEV (reference sequence). CDR3 length: 15 residues. Trimming at V came to 4 bases and at J to 0 bases, leaving 3 bases not matched to a gene. CDR3 coding DNA: TGTGCCAGCAGTTGGACAGGGGCTATGAACACTGAAGCTTTCTTT. Translation: CASSWTGAMNTEAFF.

The chain links TRBV10-3 to TRBJ1-5; D is ambiguous. V gave up 4 bases and J gave up 5 bases, with 9 bases separating them. The CDR3 consists of 13 residues. CDR1 and CDR2 from the germline V gene are ENHRY and SYGVKD. In nucleotides, the CDR3 is TGTGCCATCAGTGCCACCCGCGATCAGCCCCAGCATTTT. Translating gives CAISATRDQPQHF.

This sequence joins TRBV6-4 and TRBJ2-1; D might be TRBD2 (5 bases). Trimming stripped 11 bases from V and 6 bases from J, with 14 bases between. From germline, CDR1 is MRHNA and CDR2 SNTAGT. CDR3 length equals 12 residues. CDR3 sequence (DNA): TGTGCCCCCTCGGGCCGGGGCAATGAGCAGTTCTTC. Encoded protein: CAPSGRGNEQFF.

The chain recombines TRBV19 with TRBJ2-7; 7 positions match TRBD2. V lost 0 bases, J lost 5 bases, and 10 bases stayed unmatched. Germline CDR1 reads LNHDA; CDR2 reads SQIVND (reference sequence). The CDR3 sequence is 16 residues long. The CDR3 region is CASSIDSGGPLNEQYF. CDR3 sequence (DNA): TGTGCCAGTAGTATAGATTCGGGAGGTCCTCTCAACGAGCAGTACTTC. Full variable domain (rest looked up from reference TRBV19 and TRBJ2-7): DGGITQSPKYLFRKEGQNVTLSCEQNLNHDAMYWYRQDPGQGLRLIYYSQIVNDFQKGDIAEGYSVSREKKESFPLTVTSAQKNPTAFYLCASSIDSGGPLNEQYFGPGTRLTVT.

About this clone: This sample includes further DNA sequences coding for the same CDR3. This sequence joins TRBV6-5 and TRBJ2-7; 11 nucleotides agree with TRBD2. This CDR3 is 15 amino acids long. Germline lookup yields CDR1 MNHEY and CDR2 SVGAGI. J was trimmed by 4 bases and V by 2 bases; bases with no gene match: 4. CDR3 DNA: TGTGCCAGCAGTTACAGCACTAGCGGGAGTTACGAGCAGTACTTC. Translated, it gives CASSYSTSGSYEQYF.

The chain is built from TRBV10-1 and TRBJ2-1; tentative D call: TRBD2 (6 bases). This CDR3 has 14 residues. Germline V lookup: CDR1 WNHNN, CDR2 SYGVQD (reference sequence). Trimming stripped 2 bases from V and 6 bases from J, with 11 bases between. The CDR3 is CASSEDWGGNEQFF. For the CDR3, the DNA is TGCGCCAGCAGTGAGGATTGGGGAGGCAATGAGCAGTTCTTC.

The chain joins TRBV6-6 to TRBJ2-2, with no clear D. This CDR3 contains 13 residues. Trimming took off 5 bases at V and 5 bases at J, with 9 bases between the two ends. Germline CDR1 reads MNHNY; CDR2 reads SVGAGI (reference sequence). The CDR3 DNA reads TGTGCCAGCAGTCAACCCGAGACCGGGGAGCTGTTTTTT. Translation: CASSQPETGELFF.

V is TRBV15 and J is TRBJ2-2; the match to TRBD2 covers 7 bases. The CDR3 is made up of 16 amino acids. The germline V gene has CDR1 LNHNV and CDR2 YYDKDF (reference sequence). The ends lost 7 bases at V and 4 bases at J; junction bases unmatched: 12. The CDR3 DNA reads TGTGCCACCACCCAACATGGACTAGTGGGCACCGGGGAGCTGTTTTTT. Protein sequence: CATTQHGLVGTGELFF.

V is TRBV7-6 and J is TRBJ1-5; no firm D call. V was trimmed by 0 bases and J by 5 bases, leaving 5 bases between them. CDR1 is SGHVS, CDR2 FNYEAQ, per germline. The CDR3 has 13 residues. The CDR3 sequence: CASSLAAHQPQHF. CDR3 bases: TGTGCCAGCAGCTTAGCGGCCCATCAGCCCCAGCATTTT. The variable domain in full, with the rest retrieved from reference TRBV7-6 and TRBJ1-5, is GAGVSQSPRYKVTKRGQDVALRCDPISGHVSLYWYRQALGQGPEFLTYFNYEAQQDKSGLPNDRFSAERPEGSISTLTIQRTEQRDSAMYRCASSLAAHQPQHFGDGTRLSIL.

The DNA of the CDR3 is TGTGCCAGCAGCTGGGGGGGACTCTCCTACGAGCAGTACTTC. It yields the protein CASSWGGLSYEQYF. V is TRBV11-2 and J is TRBJ2-7; 7 bases agree with TRBD2. This CDR3 is 14 amino acids long. The V gene's germline CDR1 is SGHAT and CDR2 FQNNGV. The V segment lost 4 bases and the J segment 0 bases; nucleotides outside the gene matches: 3.

This chain joins TRBV2 and TRBJ2-7; 9 nucleotides agree with TRBD1. V was clipped by 3 bases and J by 3 bases; unmatched bases: 6. Germline values: CDR1 SNHLY, CDR2 FYNNEI. CDR3 length: 15 residues. The CDR3 sequence: CASSDGGTGFYEQYF. DNA of the CDR3: TGTGCCAGCAGTGACGGGGGGACAGGGTTCTACGAGCAGTACTTC.

The chain has TRBV5-1 and TRBJ1-1; D is uncertain. The CDR3 loop spans 14 amino acids. CDR1 is SGHRS and CDR2 is YFSETQ in the germline V gene. The V end was cut by 1 base, the J end by 0 bases, with 7 bases between. In DNA, the CDR3 is TGCGCCAGCAGCTTGTTAGCACTGAACACTGAAGCTTTCTTT. Its translation is CASSLLALNTEAFF.

This chain links TRBV27 with TRBJ1-2, with TRBD1 matching 7 bases. The V and J ends lost 6 bases and 11 bases, in that order; junction bases with no gene match: 21. The length of the CDR3 is 16 residues. CDR1 MNHEY and CDR2 SMNVEV come from the germline V gene (reference sequence). The chain's CDR3 is CASSTDGVTGASGYTF. In nucleotides, the CDR3 is TGTGCCAGCAGCACCGACGGGGTAACAGGGGCCTCTGGATACACCTTC.